The clone carrying this T cell receptor (beta chain) was counted once. Clones were read by immunoSEQ multiplex PCR, and TCRdb kept only the in-frame ones, dropping some. The sample holds 2,500,000 or so clones, around 90% seen once. The data belong to a study of shared clonotypes between healthy human individuals. V was pared by 4 bases and J by 0 bases, with 13 bases between. CDR1 SGHTA and CDR2 FQGNSA come from the germline V gene. This CDR3 has 16 residues. This chain uses TRBV7-2 with TRBJ2-1; no firm D call. This clonotype was obtained from a man aged 18 to 30 in good health. Sequenced material: naive CD4+ T cells sorted from blood. This sample's subset: CD45RA+ positively selected. The CDR3 DNA reads as TGTGCCAGCAGCTCCTTTCGCGGCTCCTCCTACAATGAGCAGTTCTTC. This encodes CASSSFRGSSYNEQFF.